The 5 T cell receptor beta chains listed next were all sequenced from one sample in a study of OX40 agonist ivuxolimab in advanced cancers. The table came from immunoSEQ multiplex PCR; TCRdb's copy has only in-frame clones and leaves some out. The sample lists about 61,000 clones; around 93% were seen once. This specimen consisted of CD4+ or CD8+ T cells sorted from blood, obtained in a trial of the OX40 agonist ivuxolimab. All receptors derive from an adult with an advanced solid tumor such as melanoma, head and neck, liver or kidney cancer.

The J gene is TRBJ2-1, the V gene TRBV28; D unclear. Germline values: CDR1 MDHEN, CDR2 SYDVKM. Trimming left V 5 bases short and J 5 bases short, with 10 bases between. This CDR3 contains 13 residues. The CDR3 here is CASSEGSDNEQFF. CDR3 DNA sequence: TGTGCCAGCAGTGAAGGGTCGGACAATGAGCAGTTCTTC.

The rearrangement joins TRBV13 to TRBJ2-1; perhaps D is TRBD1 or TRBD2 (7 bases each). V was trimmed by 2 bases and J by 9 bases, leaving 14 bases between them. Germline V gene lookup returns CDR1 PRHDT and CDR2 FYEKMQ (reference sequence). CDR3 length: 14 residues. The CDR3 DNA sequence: TGTGCCAGCAGCTTAAGGGGGCCTAGCGGTGAGCAGTTCTTC. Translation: CASSLRGPSGEQFF. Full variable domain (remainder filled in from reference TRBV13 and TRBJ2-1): AAGVIQSPRHLIKEKRETATLKCYPIPRHDTVYWYQQGPGQDPQFLISFYEKMQSDKGSIPDRFSAQQFSDYHSELNMSSLELGDSALYFCASSLRGPSGEQFFGPGTRLTVL.

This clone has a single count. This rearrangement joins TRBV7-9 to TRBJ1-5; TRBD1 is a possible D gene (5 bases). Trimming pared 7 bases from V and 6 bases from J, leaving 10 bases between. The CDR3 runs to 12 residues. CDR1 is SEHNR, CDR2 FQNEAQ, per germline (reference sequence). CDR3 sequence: CASTTGSQPQHF. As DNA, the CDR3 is TGTGCCAGCACCACAGGCAGTCAGCCCCAGCATTTT.

In nucleotides, the CDR3 is TGTGCCAGCAGCCAAACCGGGACTGAAATGTCGCAGTATTTT. It yields the protein CASSQTGTEMSQYF. The chain carries TRBV4-2 and TRBJ2-3; weak D call: TRBD2 (6 bases). V shed 2 bases and J shed 10 bases, with 16 bases lying between them. This CDR3 comprises 14 residues. The germline V gene has CDR1 LGHNA and CDR2 YNFKEQ.

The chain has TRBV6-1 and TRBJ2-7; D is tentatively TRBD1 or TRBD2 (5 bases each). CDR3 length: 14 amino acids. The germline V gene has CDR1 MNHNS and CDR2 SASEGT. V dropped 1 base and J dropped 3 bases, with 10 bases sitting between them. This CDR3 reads CASSEVGELYEQYV. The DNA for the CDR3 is TGTGCCAGCAGTGAAGTGGGGGAGCTCTACGAGCAGTACGTC.